This T cell receptor (beta chain) was recovered during a study of early T cells in non-severe SARS-CoV-2 infection. At least ten counts were recorded for this clonotype. Unique molecular identifiers tagged individual cDNA molecules. TCRdb recomputed calls from the 5' RACE reads with MiXCR, one row per CDR3 protein. Here the sample spans about 50,000 distinct CDR3 sequences, roughly 6.5% being singletons. This TCR came from an adult who was a healthcare worker with PCR-confirmed SARS-CoV-2 infection or an uninfected control (not recorded which). Material: whole blood, obtained at baseline.

The CDR3 here is CASSPGQGQPQHF. The CDR3 coding sequence is TGTGCCAGCAGCCCAGGACAGGGCCAGCCCCAGCATTTT. The chain recombines TRBV7-2 with TRBJ1-5; 8 nucleotides agree with TRBD1. From germline, CDR1 is SGHTA and CDR2 FQGNSA. There are 13 residues in the CDR3. V shed 5 bases and J 7 bases; nucleotides not matched to a gene: 4.